Listed here are 21 T cell receptor beta chains from one sample, sequenced in a study of T cell repertoires in cytomegalovirus infection. In TCRdb, the reads were re-called with MiXCR into one record per CDR3 protein. In the table there are about 440,000 distinct CDR3 sequences, 31% of which are singletons. Sequences were obtained from PBMCs. The receptors were sampled from a human donor in good health (CMV status not recorded). Some clones in this sample may be carry-over from other donors' samples.

This clonotype showed up just a few times. The chain combines TRBV19 with TRBJ1-2, with TRBD1 identical over 8 bases. The CDR3 has 14 amino acids. Losses at the gene ends were 6 bases for V and 2 bases for J; bases not matched to a gene: 5. The germline gives CDR1 LNHDA, CDR2 SQIVND (reference sequence). This CDR3 is CASSWTGMNYGYTF. CDR3 DNA sequence: TGTGCCAGTAGCTGGACAGGGATGAACTATGGCTACACCTTC.

This clonotype was picked up many times. In nucleotides, the CDR3 is TGTGCCAGCAGCGCGGGTCCCGACAGGGACAGCTATGGCTACACCTTC. Protein sequence: CASSAGPDRDSYGYTF. The chain joins TRBV12-3 or TRBV12-4 to TRBJ1-2, with 7 bases aligning to TRBD1. V gave up 6 bases and J gave up 4 bases; unmatched junction bases: 14. The CDR3 totals 16 residues.

This clonotype was observed a handful of times. In DNA form, the CDR3 reads TGTGCCAGCAGCTTAGGGACAGGGACGTATTATGGCTACACCTTC. Its protein product is CASSLGTGTYYGYTF. This chain connects TRBV7-6 to TRBJ1-2; 8 bases fit TRBD1. CDR1 and CDR2 from the germline V gene are SGHVS and FNYEAQ. V lost 1 base, J lost 5 bases, and 6 bases stayed unmatched. The CDR3 has 15 amino acids.

There are a few counts of this clonotype. The chain has TRBV19 and TRBJ2-3, with TRBD1 as a possible D gene (5 bases). Deletions cut 4 bases from V and 7 bases from J, with 18 bases between. The CDR3 extends over 15 amino acids. Germline CDR1 LNHDA, CDR2 SQIVND (reference sequence). This CDR3 is CASSTGQTGGNTQYF. The CDR3 coding sequence is TGTGCCAGTAGTACCGGACAAACCGGCGGCAATACGCAGTATTTT.

This clonotype was seen ten or more times. The V and J genes are TRBV12-3 or TRBV12-4 and TRBJ1-1; D might be TRBD1 (5 bases). V dropped 6 bases and J dropped 2 bases, with 13 bases sitting between them. The CDR3 is made up of 14 amino acids. CDR3 coding DNA: TGTGCCAGCAGCCATCGGGGCCCAAACACTGAAGCTTTCTTT. Residues: CASSHRGPNTEAFF.

This chain connects TRBV7-8 to TRBJ2-7; D is possibly TRBD2 (6 bases). The germline V gene encodes CDR1 SGHVS and CDR2 FQNEAQ. With 5 bases removed from V and 5 bases from J, the gap between germline ends came to 19 bases. The CDR3 contains 15 residues. The CDR3: CASSPLGGGYDEQYF. The CDR3 DNA follows: TGTGCCAGCAGCCCCCTCGGTGGGGGGTACGACGAGCAGTACTTC.

The CDR3 DNA is TGTGCCAGCAGTGACCGGGGGTTCGCCACTGAAGCTTTCTTT. Amino acids: CASSDRGFATEAFF. The chain joins TRBV2 to TRBJ1-1, with D perhaps TRBD1 (5 bases). Germline CDR1 is SNHLY and CDR2 is FYNNEI. The CDR3 length is 14 residues. V lost 3 bases and J 4 bases, leaving 12 bases between the germline ends.

The rearrangement links TRBV25-1 to TRBJ1-2; TRBD1 matches at 10 bases. In germline, CDR1 is MGHDK, CDR2 SYGVNS. The CDR3 is made up of 17 amino acids. The J segment lost 2 bases and the V segment lost 5 bases, leaving 11 bases of the junction unmatched. CDR3 coding DNA: TGTGCCAGCAGTTTTCTTTCCCCGGGACAGGGGAACTATGGCTACACCTTC. It yields the protein CASSFLSPGQGNYGYTF.

The V gene is TRBV6-1, the J gene TRBJ2-3, with TRBD2 identical over 9 bases. This CDR3 contains 16 residues. The ends lost 3 bases at V and 0 bases at J; junction bases unmatched: 4. Germline lookup yields CDR1 MNHNS and CDR2 SASEGT. The DNA for the CDR3 is TGTGCCAGCAGTGATCAAGCGGGGGGTAGCACAGATACGCAGTATTTT. It translates to CASSDQAGGSTDTQYF.

This clonotype was picked up many times. The CDR3 region has the DNA TGTGCCAGCAGCGGAACGAACACTGAAGCTTTCTTT. Its protein is CASSGTNTEAFF. J is TRBJ1-1 and V is TRBV11-2; D call uncertain. CDR1 and CDR2 (germline): SGHAT, FQNNGV. The V and J ends lost 5 bases and 1 base respectively, with 5 bases between them. The CDR3 is 12 residues long.

This clonotype was detected once. The genes are TRBV12-3 or TRBV12-4 and TRBJ1-6; tentative D call: TRBD1 (5 bases). With 5 bases removed from V and 13 bases from J, the gap between germline ends came to 12 bases. This CDR3 is built from 12 residues. The DNA for the CDR3 is TGTGCCAGCAGTGGGGGGTCGCCCCCCCTCCACTTT. It encodes CASSGGSPPLHF.

This clonotype was counted between two and nine times. This rearrangement joins TRBV19 to TRBJ1-2; TRBD1 aligns across 10 bases. The germline V gene has CDR1 LNHDA and CDR2 SQIVND (reference sequence). V lost 3 bases and J lost 7; bases outside the gene matches: 5. CDR3 length: 14 residues. Written as DNA, the CDR3 is TGTGCCAGTAGTATGGGGACAGGGGCTGGTGGCTACACCTTC. This encodes CASSMGTGAGGYTF. The full variable domain, rest sourced from reference TRBV19 and TRBJ1-2, is DGGITQSPKYLFRKEGQNVTLSCEQNLNHDAMYWYRQDPGQGLRLIYYSQIVNDFQKGDIAEGYSVSREKKESFPLTVTSAQKNPTAFYLCASSMGTGAGGYTFGSGTRLTVV.

This clonotype was recorded once. The chain employs TRBV6-8 and TRBJ2-5, with 13 bases that match TRBD2. This CDR3 has 15 amino acids. CDR1 and CDR2 (germline): MNHGY, SAAAGT. The trim removed 4 bases at V and 4 bases at J, leaving 3 bases unmatched. CDR3 in amino acids: CASSSWTSGGETQYF. The CDR3 nucleotides read TGTGCCAGCAGTTCCTGGACTAGCGGGGGAGAGACCCAGTACTTC.

This clonotype was recorded many times. The chain recombines TRBV7-2 with TRBJ1-2; TRBD1 aligns across 10 bases. V was clipped by 5 bases and J by 4 bases; unmatched bases: 10. The CDR3 runs to 16 residues. Germline CDR1 reads SGHTA; CDR2 reads FQGNSA. The chain's CDR3 is CASSPGQGEGLYGYTF. CDR3 DNA: TGTGCCAGCAGCCCAGGACAGGGGGAGGGGCTCTATGGCTACACCTTC.

This clonotype occurred a few times. This rearrangement joins TRBV28 to TRBJ2-7, with 11 bases aligning to TRBD1. The CDR3 is 14 amino acids. In germline, CDR1 is MDHEN, CDR2 SYDVKM. V lost 3 bases and J lost 5; bases outside the gene matches: 3. The CDR3 DNA sequence: TGTGCCAGCAGTTTGTCGGGACAGGGGGACGAGCAGTACTTC. Its translation: CASSLSGQGDEQYF.

The rearrangement joins TRBV27 to TRBJ1-2; 9 bases agree with TRBD1. With 8 bases clipped from V and 8 bases from J, the junction kept 12 bases outside the gene matches. Germline V CDR1 and CDR2: MNHEY, SMNVEV (reference sequence). The CDR3 sequence is 14 residues long. CDR3 sequence (DNA): TGTGCCAGCCGGGATATGGACAGGGGAATGGGCTACACCTTC. Amino acids: CASRDMDRGMGYTF.

The gene calls are TRBV30 and TRBJ2-7; the D call may be TRBD1 or TRBD2 (5 bases each). Germline CDR1 reads GTSNPN; CDR2 reads SVGIG (reference sequence). The CDR3 has 12 residues. Between the trimmed V and J ends, which lost 8 bases and 7 bases, there was a span of 18 bases. The CDR3 sequence is CAGQGLSIEQYF. DNA of the CDR3: TGTGCCGGACAAGGACTGTCTATAGAGCAGTACTTC.

Of note for this clonotype: The junction departs from germline at one end; a sequencing error may be responsible. The J gene is TRBJ2-2, the V gene TRBV4-3; TRBD2 matches 8 bases. The CDR3 consists of 17 residues. The germline V gene has CDR1 LGHNA and CDR2 YSLEER. The DNA for the CDR3 is TGCGCCAGCCGCCAATCTCCGGGACTAGCGAACACCGGGGAGCTGTTTTTT. This translates into CASRQSPGLANTGELFF.

The chain recombines TRBV28 with TRBJ2-7; tentative D call: TRBD1 (5 bases). The CDR3 contains 16 residues. Between the trimmed V and J ends, which lost 6 bases and 0 bases, there was a span of 18 bases. Per the germline V gene, CDR1 is MDHEN and CDR2 is SYDVKM. The CDR3 region has the DNA TGTGCCAGCAGGTGTTATCGACAGCTGAGCTCCTACGAGCAGTACTTC. Residues: CASRCYRQLSSYEQYF.

This clonotype came up a few times. This clone may be a read error of a much larger clone one base away. The rearrangement joins TRBV29-1 to TRBJ1-2; 10 bases line up with TRBD1. With V trimmed by 7 bases and J by 6 bases, 2 bases remained unmatched. CDR3 size: 11 residues. Germline values: CDR1 SQVTM, CDR2 ANQGSEA. The CDR3 region is CSAGTGDGYTF. Written as DNA, the CDR3 is TGCAGCGCTGGGACAGGGGATGGCTACACCTTC.

The chain combines TRBV12-3 or TRBV12-4 with TRBJ2-7; 7 bases are a match to TRBD1. J gave up 3 bases and V 2 bases, and 10 bases lay outside the gene matches. The CDR3 extends over 16 amino acids. The CDR3, as DNA: TGTGCCAGCAGTTTACAGATGACAGGGACCGTCTACGAGCAGTACTTC. This translates into CASSLQMTGTVYEQYF.